This T cell receptor (beta chain) derives from a study of blood T cell repertoires in COVID-19. As for the study in general: Samples came from the United States, Italy and Spain, spanning acute and convalescent COVID-19. Sources were T cells, B-cell-depleted T cells, or PBMCs; the material itself was cDNA or gDNA.

In the original processing: Estimates of nucleated cell counts were drawn from the amplification of reference gene primers. The repertoire was sequenced with immunoSEQ multiplex PCR; TCRdb's copy has only in-frame clones and lacks some. For V, J and clone size, that table is used; D and trimming come from the DNA. The sample has under 300,000 clones, around 86% seen once. The CDR3 runs 14 residues. Trimming shortened V by 3 bases and J by 7 bases, and 13 bases separated the two germline ends. The germline CDR1 and CDR2 sequences are SNHLY and FYNNEI. The source of this sequence is a woman between 70 and 85 years old with active or convalescent COVID-19. Sequencing was performed on peripheral blood. The chain is built from TRBV2 and TRBJ2-1, with D maybe TRBD1 (7 bases). CDR3 residues: CASSDVSGGNEQFF. CDR3 nucleotide sequence: TGTGCCAGCAGTGATGTGTCAGGGGGGAATGAGCAGTTCTTC.